This TCR beta chain was documented in a study of blood T cells in healthy people across ages. V lost 1 base and J lost 3; bases outside the gene matches: 9. Looked up from germline, CDR1 is MDHEN and CDR2 is SYDVKM. The CDR3 has 16 residues. The use of a sample-barcoded 5' primer and a J-beta primer mix characterized a second PCR of roughly 6 to 11 cycles. Using its own MiXCR run on the 5' RACE reads, TCRdb lists one record per CDR3 protein. The sample lists roughly 800,000 distinct CDR3 sequences; about 25% were seen once. This sample was shared with a second study, whose subject was T cells of mothers and their children.

The V call is TRBV28, the J call TRBJ2-7, with 7 bases matching TRBD1. The sequenced material came from blood. The TCR was taken from a boy younger than 18 in good health. The CDR3 here is CASSLFGDRVDYEQYF. The DNA of the CDR3 is TGTGCCAGCAGTTTATTCGGTGACAGGGTTGACTACGAGCAGTACTTC.